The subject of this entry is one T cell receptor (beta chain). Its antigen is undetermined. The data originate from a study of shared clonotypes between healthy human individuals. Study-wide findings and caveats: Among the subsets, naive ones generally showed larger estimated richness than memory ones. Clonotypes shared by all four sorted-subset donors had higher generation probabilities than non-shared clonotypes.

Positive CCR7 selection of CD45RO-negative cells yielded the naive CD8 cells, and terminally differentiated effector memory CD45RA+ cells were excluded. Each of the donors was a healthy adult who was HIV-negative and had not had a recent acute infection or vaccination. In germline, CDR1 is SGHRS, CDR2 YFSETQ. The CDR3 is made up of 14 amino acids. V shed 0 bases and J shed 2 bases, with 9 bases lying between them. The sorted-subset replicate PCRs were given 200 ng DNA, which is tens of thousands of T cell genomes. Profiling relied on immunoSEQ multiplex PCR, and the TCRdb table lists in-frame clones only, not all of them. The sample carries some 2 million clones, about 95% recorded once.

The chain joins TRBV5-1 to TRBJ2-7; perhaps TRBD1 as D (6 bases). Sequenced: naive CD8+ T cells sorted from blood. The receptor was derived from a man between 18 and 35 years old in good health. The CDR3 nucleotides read TGCGCCAGCAGCTTGGACAGGGCCGCCTACGAGCAGTACTTC. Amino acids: CASSLDRAAYEQYF.